Listed below are T cell receptor beta chains from one sample, sequenced in a study of OX40 agonist ivuxolimab in advanced cancers. TCRdb keeps only in-frame clones here, not all; method: immunoSEQ multiplex PCR. The repertoire includes 25,000 to 30,000 clones, about 88% of them detected once, and roughly 30% sits in the top ten. The source was CD4+ or CD8+ T cells sorted from blood, collected in a trial of the OX40 agonist ivuxolimab. All receptors derive from an adult with an advanced solid tumor such as melanoma, head and neck, liver or kidney cancer. The conserved cysteine and the conserved F or W are not part of the CDR3 here. The D gene is left open where the match is weak.

CDR3	D	V	J
ASSVEGKNTEAF	.	TRBV9	TRBJ1-1
ASSLRASGSYEQY	TRBD2	TRBV7-2	TRBJ2-7
ASSLAGEYNEQF	.	TRBV7-6	TRBJ2-1
SVEIAVNEQF	.	TRBV29-1	TRBJ2-1
SVGRANQPQH	.	TRBV29-1	TRBJ1-5
AWDGGYGYT	.	TRBV30	TRBJ1-2
ASSLPTGAETYNEQF	.	TRBV11-1	TRBJ2-1
ASSSIGEGVNEKLF	.	TRBV5-1	TRBJ1-4
ASEADYGYT	.	TRBV19	TRBJ1-2
ASTGQDRGEQF	TRBD1	TRBV11-2	TRBJ2-1
ASSLRSSGRWSEQF	TRBD2	TRBV11-2	TRBJ2-1
ASSLESGSLLYEQY	TRBD2	TRBV7-9	TRBJ2-7
ASSYQGPLALSYEQY	.	TRBV7-9	TRBJ2-7
ASSDPKRGGGDTQY	TRBD2	TRBV28	TRBJ2-3
ASSFGRDVSSYNEQF	.	TRBV5-1	TRBJ2-1
ASSSWSSGIEQY	TRBD2	TRBV7-8	TRBJ2-7
ASSPGQGGTEAF	TRBD1	TRBV4-1	TRBJ1-1
ASSFTSGVREQY	TRBD2	TRBV5-6	TRBJ2-7
ASSPPTSGSYEQY	TRBD2	TRBV18	TRBJ2-7